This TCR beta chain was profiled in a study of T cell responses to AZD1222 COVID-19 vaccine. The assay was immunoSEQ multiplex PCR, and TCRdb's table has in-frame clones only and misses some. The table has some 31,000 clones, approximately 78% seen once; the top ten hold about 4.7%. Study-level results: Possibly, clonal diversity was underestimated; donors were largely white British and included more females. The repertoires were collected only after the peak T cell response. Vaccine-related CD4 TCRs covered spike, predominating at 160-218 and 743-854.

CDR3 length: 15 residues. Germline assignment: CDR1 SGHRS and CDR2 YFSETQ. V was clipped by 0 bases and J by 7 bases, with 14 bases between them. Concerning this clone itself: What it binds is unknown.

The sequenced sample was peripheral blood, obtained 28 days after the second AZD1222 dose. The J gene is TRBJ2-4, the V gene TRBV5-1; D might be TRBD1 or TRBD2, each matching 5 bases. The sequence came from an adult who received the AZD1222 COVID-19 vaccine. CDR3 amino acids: CASSLAGTNFNIQYF. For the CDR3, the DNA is TGCGCCAGCAGCTTGGCAGGGACCAATTTTAACATTCAGTACTTC.